This T cell receptor (beta chain) was profiled in a study of shared clonotypes between healthy human individuals. The assay ran at deep level. Authors' methods: ImmunoSEQ junction-only sequences lacked quality scores, so their filtering differed. TCRdb keeps only in-frame clones here, not all; method: immunoSEQ multiplex PCR. V, J and clone size were drawn from that table, and D and trimming were deduced from the DNA. The table shows around 2.1 million clones, with roughly 95% occurring only once. Germline loops: CDR1 KGHSH, CDR2 LQKENI. This CDR3 is built from 13 residues. V lost 3 bases, J lost 6 bases, and 9 bases lay in between.

V gene TRBV18 combines with J gene TRBJ1-5, with no clear D. The source material was naive CD4+ T cells sorted from blood. Subset given: CD45RA+ positively selected. This sequence was found in a man between 18 and 35 years old in good health. The CDR3 DNA sequence: TGTGCCAGCTCACCTACGGTGATTCAGCCCCAGCATTTT. This encodes CASSPTVIQPQHF.